A single sample is the source of the 32 T cell receptor beta chains below, sequenced in a study of T-cell reconstitution after alpha-beta-depleted transplantation in children. A library of TCRbeta sequences, prepared with unique molecular identifiers, was generated. Each CDR3 protein is one row after TCRdb ran MiXCR on the PCR reads. The table records 550,000 to 800,000 distinct CDR3 sequences, over 10% of them present only once. This material consisted of PBMCs, taken before TCRalphabeta/CD19-depleted stem cell transplant. The receptors stem from a girl aged 2-9 years with congenital amegakaryocytic thrombocytopenia, due to receive a stem cell transplant.

This clonotype showed up many times. This chain links TRBV29-1 with TRBJ1-2; a possible D gene is TRBD1 (5 bases). V was pared by 7 bases and J by 2 bases, with 11 bases between. Looked up from germline, CDR1 is SQVTM and CDR2 is ANQGSEA. This CDR3 comprises 12 residues. CDR3: CSGRGANYGYTF. The CDR3 DNA is TGCAGCGGTCGTGGGGCCAACTATGGCTACACCTTC.

The chain uses TRBV7-6 and TRBJ2-3; D gene unclear. Per germline, CDR1 SGHVS and CDR2 FNYEAQ. The CDR3 runs to 13 residues. The germline V and J ends were trimmed by 4 bases and 5 bases, with 10 bases remaining between them. The CDR3 DNA reads as TGTGCCAGCAGCTCCCAGCCTAGAGATACGCAGTATTTT. Translating it yields CASSSQPRDTQYF.

This clonotype was seen just once. This could be a read error, since a much larger clone is one nucleotide away. The rearrangement uses TRBV5-1 and TRBJ2-7; 10 bases align to TRBD1. V lost 4 bases to trimming and J lost 5 bases; unmatched junction nucleotides: 9. Germline CDR1 SGHRS, CDR2 YFSETQ. This CDR3 region has 15 residues. The CDR3 DNA is TGCGCCAGCAGCCTTGTGCGACAGGGGGCTAACGAGCAGTACTTC. It is translated as CASSLVRQGANEQYF.

This clonotype showed up many times. The V and J genes are TRBV5-6 and TRBJ2-3; D could derive from TRBD1 or TRBD2 (5 bases each). From germline, CDR1 is SGHDT and CDR2 YYEEEE. The CDR3 has 13 amino acids. Between the trimmed V and J ends, which lost 1 base and 5 bases, there was a span of 8 bases. This CDR3 is CASSLSGGDTQYF. The CDR3 region has the DNA TGTGCCAGCAGCTTGAGTGGGGGAGATACGCAGTATTTT. The variable domain in full, with the rest retrieved from reference TRBV5-6 and TRBJ2-3, is DAGVTQSPTHLIKTRGQQVTLRCSPKSGHDTVSWYQQALGQGPQFIFQYYEEEERQRGNFPDRFSGHQFPNYSSELNVNALLLGDSALYLCASSLSGGDTQYFGPGTRLTVL.

The chain uses TRBV29-1 and TRBJ1-2; 10 bases map to TRBD1. V lost 3 bases and J lost 0; bases outside the gene matches: 10. The CDR3 is 17 amino acids. Per the germline V gene, CDR1 is SQVTM and CDR2 is ANQGSEA. CDR3 coding DNA: TGCAGCGTTGATGACAGGGGGCAAATAGAAGCTAACTATGGCTACACCTTC. This sequence encodes CSVDDRGQIEANYGYTF.

This clonotype came up many times. The CDR3 is CASRGTSGSTEQFF. CDR3 nucleotide sequence: TGTGCCAGCAGGGGGACTAGCGGGAGTACTGAGCAGTTCTTC. The V call is TRBV2, the J call TRBJ2-1, with 14 bases lining up with TRBD2. CDR1 and CDR2 from the germline V gene are SNHLY and FYNNEI. V dropped 6 bases and J dropped 9; count of bases not matched to a gene: 4. CDR3 length: 14 residues.

The chain recombines TRBV5-1 with TRBJ2-7; 10 positions match TRBD2. The CDR3 runs to 17 residues. The germline V gene has CDR1 SGHRS and CDR2 YFSETQ. V shed 3 bases and J 0 bases; nucleotides not matched to a gene: 9. This CDR3 is CASSSYSSGGSSYEQYF. The CDR3 DNA reads as TGCGCCAGCAGCTCCTACTCTAGCGGGGGAAGCTCCTACGAGCAGTACTTC.

A remark on this clonotype: A much larger clone sits a single nucleotide away, making a read error possible. The chain is built from TRBV29-1 and TRBJ2-1; tentatively, D is TRBD1 (7 bases). In germline, CDR1 is SQVTM, CDR2 ANQGSEA. The CDR3 totals 15 residues. CDR3 bases: TGCAGCGCCCGGGGGACAGCAGAGGATTACAATGAGCAGTCCTTC. Translation gives CSARGTAEDYNEQSF.

This clonotype came up a few times. The chain recombines TRBV7-8 with TRBJ1-4; D gene ambiguous. The CDR3 loop spans 15 amino acids. The V end was cut by 4 bases, the J end by 3 bases, with 12 bases between. Per germline, CDR1 SGHVS and CDR2 FQNEAQ. Here the CDR3 DNA reads TGTGCCAGCAGCTCCCTCAACCTAGCTAATGAAAAACTGTTTTTT. This encodes CASSSLNLANEKLFF.

The V gene is TRBV11-2, the J gene TRBJ2-3, with 9 bases matching TRBD2. The germline gives CDR1 SGHAT, CDR2 FQNNGV. The CDR3 spans 16 residues. The V gene end was trimmed by 1 base and the J gene end by 1 base; junction bases not matched to a gene: 3. The CDR3 region is CASSLVREGGTDTQYF. The CDR3, as DNA: TGTGCCAGCAGCTTAGTGCGGGAGGGTGGCACAGATACGCAGTATTTT.

This clonotype was detected many times. The J gene is TRBJ2-3, the V gene TRBV5-1; D may be TRBD1 or TRBD2 (5 bases each). Between the trimmed V and J ends, which lost 2 bases and 4 bases, there was a span of 17 bases. The CDR3 covers 16 residues. The germline V gene has CDR1 SGHRS and CDR2 YFSETQ. The CDR3 spells CASSLFTGTASDTQYF. The CDR3 nucleotides are TGCGCCAGCAGCTTATTCACCGGGACGGCTTCAGATACGCAGTATTTT. The full variable domain, rest sourced from reference TRBV5-1 and TRBJ2-3, is KAGVTQTPRYLIKTRGQQVTLSCSPISGHRSVSWYQQTPGQGLQFLFEYFSETQRNKGNFPGRFSGRQFSNSRSEMNVSTLELGDSALYLCASSLFTGTASDTQYFGPGTRLTVL.

This clonotype occurred a few times. The genes are TRBV7-6 and TRBJ1-2; no firm D call. Trimming left V 4 bases short and J 6 bases short, with 12 bases between. Germline CDR1 is SGHVS and CDR2 is FNYEAQ. This CDR3 spans 13 amino acids. This CDR3 is CASSSGRSHGYTF. For the CDR3, the DNA is TGTGCCAGCAGCTCCGGACGGAGCCATGGCTACACCTTC.

This clonotype was picked up a small number of times. The chain has TRBV3-1 and TRBJ2-7; 8 positions agree with TRBD2. The germline V gene encodes CDR1 LGHDT and CDR2 YNNKEL (reference sequence). The CDR3 has 14 residues. V trimming: 8 bases; J trimming: 2 bases; junction bases outside the gene matches: 8. For the CDR3, the DNA is TGTGCCAGCGGCCTAAGCGGGAGTCCCTACGAGCAGTACTTC. Translating gives CASGLSGSPYEQYF.

Concerning this clonotype itself: This may stem from a read error, because a much larger clone lies one nucleotide away. The chain couples TRBV20-1 to TRBJ2-2; weak D call: TRBD2 (6 bases). The CDR3 is 15 amino acids. The germline gives CDR1 DFQATT, CDR2 SNEGSKA (reference sequence). CDR3 coding DNA: TGCAGTGCTATATACGGACTAAAGAACACCTGGGAGCTGTTTTTT. Translation: CSAIYGLKNTWELFF.

The chain joins TRBV5-1 to TRBJ1-4; D is perhaps TRBD1 (5 bases). This CDR3 comprises 16 residues. Germline loops: CDR1 SGHRS, CDR2 YFSETQ. Deletions cut 0 bases from V and 0 bases from J, with 9 bases between. CDR3 sequence reads: CASSLAGATTNEKLFF. The CDR3 bases are TGCGCCAGCAGCTTGGCTGGGGCGACAACTAATGAAAAACTGTTTTTT.

This sequence joins TRBV29-1 and TRBJ2-3, with 10 bases aligning to TRBD2. J was trimmed by 2 bases and V by 3 bases; bases with no gene match: 5. The germline gives CDR1 SQVTM, CDR2 ANQGSEA. There are 15 residues in the CDR3. CDR3 sequence: CSVDETSGHTDTQYF. For the CDR3, the DNA is TGCAGCGTTGATGAGACTAGCGGGCACACAGATACGCAGTATTTT.

This clonotype occurred a few times. The chain combines TRBV7-8 with TRBJ2-2; D is perhaps TRBD1 or TRBD2 (5 bases each). The germline V gene has CDR1 SGHVS and CDR2 FQNEAQ. This CDR3 is built from 18 residues. Trimming took 2 bases from V and 6 from J, leaving 22 bases between them. CDR3 residues: CASSLWNPGPSPAGELFF. The CDR3, as DNA: TGTGCCAGCAGCTTATGGAATCCGGGACCTAGTCCAGCCGGGGAGCTGTTTTTT.

The chain links TRBV5-3 to TRBJ2-1; maybe TRBD2 (5 bases). TRBV5-3 is filed as an ORF, its function uncertain. The CDR3 is made up of 13 amino acids. Trimming left V 8 bases short and J 4 bases short, with 13 bases between. CDR3 region: CASSRELYNEQFF. In nucleotides, the CDR3 is TGTGCCAGTTCCCGGGAACTATACAATGAGCAGTTCTTC.

This clonotype was seen repeatedly, ten times or more. The rearrangement links TRBV28 to TRBJ2-1; the match to TRBD2 covers 8 bases. The CDR3 totals 16 residues. Germline V CDR1 and CDR2: MDHEN, SYDVKM. Trimming at V came to 2 bases and at J to 1 base, leaving 4 bases not matched to a gene. For the CDR3, the DNA is TGTGCCAGCAGTTTAATAACTAGCGGATCCTACAATGAGCAGTTCTTC. Amino acid sequence: CASSLITSGSYNEQFF.

This clonotype has ten or more counts. This chain uses TRBV29-1 with TRBJ2-3, with unresolved D. This CDR3 has 13 amino acids. Trimming pared 5 bases from V and 0 bases from J, leaving 9 bases between. From germline, CDR1 is SQVTM and CDR2 ANQGSEA. CDR3 sequence (DNA): TGCAGCGTTAGTTTAACTAGCACAGATACGCAGTATTTT. Residues: CSVSLTSTDTQYF.

This clonotype was observed a handful of times. DNA of the CDR3: TGTGCCAGCAGTACCTCCGGACTAGCGGGATTTTCCTACAATGAGCAGTTCTTC. This sequence encodes CASSTSGLAGFSYNEQFF. The chain uses TRBV27 and TRBJ2-1; 12 nucleotides align to TRBD2. The CDR3 extends over 18 amino acids. Germline-derived CDR1 and CDR2 are MNHEY and SMNVEV (reference sequence). Trimming removed 5 bases from V and 1 base from J; junction bases left unmatched: 9.

V and J are TRBV7-6 and TRBJ2-4; D remains unclear. Trimming took off 5 bases at V and 0 bases at J, with 20 bases between the two ends. The germline CDR1 and CDR2 sequences are SGHVS and FNYEAQ. The CDR3 extends over 18 amino acids. This chain's CDR3 is CASSPLLRSAIAKNIQYF. The CDR3 bases are TGTGCCAGCAGCCCCTTGCTTAGGTCCGCTATAGCCAAAAACATTCAGTACTTC.

This clonotype was seen more than once but under ten times. The CDR3 protein is CASSVTGDLSVLTF. CDR3 DNA sequence: TGTGCCAGCAGCGTGACAGGGGACCTCAGCGTCCTGACTTTC. The chain has TRBV7-9 and TRBJ2-6, with 8 positions matching TRBD1. The CDR3 has 14 residues. Trimming took 5 bases from V and 12 from J; bases not matched to a gene: 9. Germline CDR1 reads SEHNR; CDR2 reads FQNEAQ (reference sequence).

The table lists this clonotype with many counts. This chain joins TRBV20-1 and TRBJ2-3; D is possibly TRBD1 (5 bases). The V gene lost 8 bases and the J gene lost 4 bases, with 7 bases spanning the gap. Germline CDR1 and CDR2: DFQATT and SNEGSKA (reference sequence). The length of the CDR3 is 10 residues. The CDR3 sequence is CSPTADTQYF. In DNA form, the CDR3 reads TGCAGTCCGACAGCAGATACGCAGTATTTT.

This rearrangement joins TRBV5-1 to TRBJ2-2; D might be TRBD1 (5 bases). This CDR3 contains 17 residues. Per germline, CDR1 SGHRS and CDR2 YFSETQ. Trimming cost V 3 bases and J 1 base, with 16 bases left between them. The CDR3 nucleotides are TGCGCCAGCAGCTGGTCCAGGGTCGGACAGAACACCGGGGAGCTGTTTTTT. Translated, it gives CASSWSRVGQNTGELFF.

The rearrangement links TRBV5-1 to TRBJ1-1; the match to TRBD1 covers 9 bases. Germline V gene lookup returns CDR1 SGHRS and CDR2 YFSETQ. This CDR3 has 15 amino acids. Losses at the gene ends were 4 bases for V and 3 bases for J; bases not matched to a gene: 7. This CDR3 is CASSKGQGRDTEAFF. For the CDR3, the DNA is TGCGCCAGCAGCAAGGGACAGGGAAGGGACACTGAAGCTTTCTTT.

This clonotype has ten or more counts. J is TRBJ2-5 and V is TRBV20-1, with 7 nucleotides matching TRBD1. This CDR3 is built from 15 residues. The germline V gene encodes CDR1 DFQATT and CDR2 SNEGSKA (reference sequence). V dropped 0 bases and J dropped 5; count of bases not matched to a gene: 9. In DNA, the CDR3 is TGCAGTGCTAGAGAATCGGGACAGAGTGGGGAGACCCAGTACTTC. Its translation: CSARESGQSGETQYF.

This clonotype was recorded many times. The rearrangement uses TRBV5-1 and TRBJ2-4; the D is unclear. CDR1 and CDR2 from the germline V gene are SGHRS and YFSETQ. V lost 0 bases to trimming and J lost 2 bases, with 9 bases between them. The CDR3 length is 15 residues. Here the CDR3 DNA reads TGCGCCAGCAGCTTGGAAATGCAGACCAAAAACATTCAGTACTTC. Amino acids: CASSLEMQTKNIQYF.

This clonotype was seen a handful of times. J is TRBJ2-7 and V is TRBV6-5; TRBD1 is a possible D gene (6 bases). Deletions cut 4 bases from V and 2 bases from J, with 15 bases between. Germline V gene data show CDR1 as MNHEY and CDR2 as SVGAGI. The CDR3 loop spans 15 amino acids. The CDR3 here is CASSSQQGHPYEQYF. CDR3 in DNA: TGTGCCAGCAGTTCTCAACAGGGACACCCCTACGAGCAGTACTTC.

Points on this clonotype: This sequence may be a read error, since a much larger clone differs from it by one base. V usage is TRBV6-1 and J usage is TRBJ2-1, with D unclear. Germline V gene data show CDR1 as MNHNS and CDR2 as SASEGT. This CDR3 spans 14 amino acids. The CDR3 loop reads CASSEATSYNEQLF. The CDR3 DNA reads TGTGCCAGCAGTGAAGCGACCTCCTACAATGAGCAGTTATTC.

Here the CDR3 DNA reads TGTGCCAGCAGAATCTATCGGGGACTAGCGGATCCCTCCTACAATGAGCAGTTCTTC. Residues: CASRIYRGLADPSYNEQFF. The chain carries TRBV12-3 or TRBV12-4 and TRBJ2-1; 11 positions match TRBD2. The CDR3 is 19 residues long. V dropped 6 bases and J dropped 0; count of bases not matched to a gene: 13.

The sample holds many counts of this clonotype. This chain links TRBV10-2 with TRBJ1-5; TRBD1 is a possible D gene (6 bases). Trimming removed 3 bases at V and 4 bases at J, with 13 bases between. The V gene's germline CDR1 is WSHSY and CDR2 SAAADI. This CDR3 comprises 15 residues. CDR3 loop: CASSEAGTRNQPQHF. CDR3 sequence (DNA): TGCGCCAGCAGTGAAGCGGGGACAAGGAATCAGCCCCAGCATTTT.